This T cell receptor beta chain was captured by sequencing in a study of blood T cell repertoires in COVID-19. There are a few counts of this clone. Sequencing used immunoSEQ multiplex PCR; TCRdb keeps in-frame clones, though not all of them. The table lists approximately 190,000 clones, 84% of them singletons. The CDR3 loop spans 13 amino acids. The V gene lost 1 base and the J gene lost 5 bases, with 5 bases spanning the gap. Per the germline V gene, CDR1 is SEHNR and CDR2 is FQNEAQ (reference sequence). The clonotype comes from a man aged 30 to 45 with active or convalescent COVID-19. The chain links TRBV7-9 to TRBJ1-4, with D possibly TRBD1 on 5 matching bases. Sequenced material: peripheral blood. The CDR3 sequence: CASSLGTNEKLFF. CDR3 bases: TGTGCCAGCAGCTTAGGGACAAATGAAAAACTGTTTTTT.